This paragraph covers one T cell receptor (beta chain) sequence. TCRdb keeps only in-frame clones here, not all; method: immunoSEQ multiplex PCR. The table records some 46,000 clones, around 94% of them present only once. This record belongs to a study of OX40 agonist ivuxolimab in advanced cancers. V was shortened by 6 bases and J by 2 bases, with 22 bases between the two germline ends. CDR1 is MDHEN and CDR2 is SYDVKM in the germline V gene. The CDR3 totals 17 residues. The input for sequencing was CD4+ or CD8+ T cells sorted from blood, taken in a trial of the OX40 agonist ivuxolimab. This receptor was taken from an adult with an advanced solid tumor such as melanoma, head and neck, liver or kidney cancer. The chain employs TRBV28 and TRBJ2-5; TRBD1 might be the D (5 bases). DNA of the CDR3: TGTGCCAGCAGCCCCGTTAAGGCAGTAAGGGGTCAAGAGACCCAGTACTTC. The encoded protein is CASSPVKAVRGQETQYF.